The source of this T cell receptor beta chain is a study of T cells in Graves' hyperthyroidism and ophthalmopathy. Regions amplified from RNA transcripts were the TCR beta CDR3 regions. TCR CDR3 regions were first amplified by RT-PCR with HTBI primers. TCRdb used MiXCR to reprocess the multiplex PCR reads, holding one entry per CDR3 protein. The table lists about 350,000 distinct CDR3 sequences, roughly 20% of them singletons, with about 14% in the top ten. Details on this clonotype: The junction differs from germline at one of its ends, possibly a read error.

The CDR3 has 19 residues. From germline, CDR1 is MNHNS and CDR2 SASEGT. The V and J genes are TRBV6-1 and TRBJ2-5; 7 nucleotides line up with TRBD2. Source material: blood. The TCR comes from a woman aged 40 to 49 with Graves' ophthalmopathy. The CDR3: CVSSDSLSVGTNSVETQYF. The CDR3 DNA reads TGTGTCAGCAGTGATAGTCTCAGCGTTGGGACTAATAGTGTTGAGACCCAGTACTTC.